A single sample is the source of the 5 T cell receptor beta chains below, sequenced in a study of blood T cell repertoires in COVID-19. Libraries were prepared by immunoSEQ multiplex PCR; TCRdb keeps only in-frame clonotypes and omits some of them. The data show 66,000 or so clones, around 80% seen once. The sample comprised peripheral blood. These TCRs come from a human donor in a cohort sampled during active COVID-19.

J is TRBJ2-2 and V is TRBV25-1; 8 bases are a match to TRBD2. Germline assignment: CDR1 MGHDK and CDR2 SYGVNS. V gave up 6 bases and J gave up 7 bases; unmatched junction bases: 7. The CDR3 spans 14 residues. This CDR3 is CASSTSGSVGELFF. The CDR3 bases are TGTGCCAGCAGCACTAGCGGTTCGGTCGGGGAGCTGTTTTTT.

V usage is TRBV7-2 and J usage is TRBJ2-5; D not certain. In germline, CDR1 is SGHTA, CDR2 FQGNSA. With 5 bases removed from V and 5 bases from J, the gap between germline ends came to 12 bases. The CDR3 length is 13 residues. In DNA form, the CDR3 reads TGTGCCAGCAGCCTCGCAGGTGGCGAGACCCAGTACTTC. It codes for CASSLAGGETQYF.

The gene calls are TRBV4-1 and TRBJ1-1; D is uncertain. V lost 2 bases and J 0 bases, leaving 10 bases between the germline ends. The CDR3 covers 15 residues. Germline V gene sequence: CDR1 MGHRA, CDR2 YSYEKL. The CDR3 DNA reads as TGCGCCAGCAGCCAACAGTACAACCTGAACACTGAAGCTTTCTTT. It codes for CASSQQYNLNTEAFF.

The chain recombines TRBV5-1 with TRBJ2-7, with 9 bases matching TRBD1. Germline trimming cut 0 bases from V and 6 bases from J; bases unmatched to any gene: 4. Germline CDR1 SGHRS, CDR2 YFSETQ. CDR3 length: 14 residues. CDR3 sequence: CASSLAGQGAEQYF. The CDR3 region has the DNA TGCGCCAGCAGCTTGGCGGGACAGGGAGCCGAGCAGTACTTC.

The rearrangement links TRBV5-1 to TRBJ2-3; D gene ambiguous. CDR3 size: 16 residues. V was pared by 0 bases and J by 4 bases, with 15 bases between. CDR1 and CDR2 (germline): SGHRS, YFSETQ. The DNA of the CDR3 is TGCGCCAGCAGCTTGGGTACTTTGGTAGTAGCAGATACGCAGTATTTT. Protein: CASSLGTLVVADTQYF.